Detailed here is one TCR beta chain. Antigen unknown. The data were taken from a study of lymphopenia after photon versus proton radiotherapy. Study results and limitations: Survival link was tested only in deceased patients; proton benefit remains a possibility. After the lymphocyte nadir, photon-treated repertoires showed oligoclonal expansion, especially of CD8+ Temra cells. A bigger post-nadir fall in TCR diversity correlated inversely with survival time in deceased patients.

Clones were read by immunoSEQ multiplex PCR, and TCRdb kept only the in-frame ones, dropping some. This table has under 75,000 clones, 85% to 95% appearing once. Trimming left V 0 bases short and J 1 base short, with 6 bases between. CDR1 and CDR2 from the germline V gene are SGHTA and FQGNSA. This CDR3 is built from 14 residues. This sample comprised peripheral blood, obtained from a patient treated with photon-based radiotherapy. The V and J genes are TRBV7-2 and TRBJ1-1; D is ambiguous. The clonotype was recovered from a woman in her forties with cholangiocarcinoma. The CDR3 region is CASSLALRNTEAFF. CDR3 coding DNA: TGTGCCAGCAGCTTAGCGCTCAGGAACACTGAAGCTTTCTTT.